This TCR beta chain was recorded in a study of radiotherapy plus CTLA-4 blockade in lung cancer (dated by TCRdb to the late 2010s). A note on the overall study: Objective responses occurred in 15% to 20% of enrolled patients, and 30% to 40% achieved disease control. On the study overall, not on this receptor specifically: TCR clones derived from tumors expanded in peripheral blood after treatment with radiotherapy and ipilimumab. The strongest predictors of response were reported to be early dynamic shifts in blood T cell clones along with a rise in serum interferon-beta following radiation.

This clone was counted once. Its target antigen remains unknown. Within one base of it there is no much larger clone, and no base qualities were kept. The study tested focal radiation therapy combined with CTLA-4 blockade (ipilimumab) in patients with chemo-refractory metastatic non-small-cell lung cancer. CDR1 and CDR2 are drawn from the germline V gene: SNHLY, FYNNEI. From its cysteine to its phenylalanine, the CDR3 spans 14 amino acids. Just the 42-base CDR3 DNA is kept, in frame starting at base 1. From V the trimming removes 3 bases and from J it removes 3 bases, while the gene matches leave 4 bases of the junction unaccounted for. Libraries were constructed by the immunoSEQ multiplex PCR assay. TCRdb retrieved this table from immuneACCESS and kept in-frame rearrangements only. Not all clones are present; in checked studies, unresolved V genes account for under half, and no reason is known for the remainder. The sample profile shows around 100,000 clones; 81% of them were found once. Of the sample, around 3.3% is held by the ten largest clones.

The rearrangement joined TRBV2 to TRBJ1-1, with 7 bases aligning to TRBD1. The receptor was isolated from a human donor with non-small cell lung cancer that progressed on radiotherapy plus ipilimumab. Some clones in this sample may be carry-over from other donors' samples. The sequences come from peripheral blood, collected from a patient treated with radiotherapy plus ipilimumab. The CDR3 region reads CASSEIRGDTEAFF. The sequence in DNA is TGTGCCAGCAGTGAGATCAGGGGGGACACTGAAGCTTTCTTT.